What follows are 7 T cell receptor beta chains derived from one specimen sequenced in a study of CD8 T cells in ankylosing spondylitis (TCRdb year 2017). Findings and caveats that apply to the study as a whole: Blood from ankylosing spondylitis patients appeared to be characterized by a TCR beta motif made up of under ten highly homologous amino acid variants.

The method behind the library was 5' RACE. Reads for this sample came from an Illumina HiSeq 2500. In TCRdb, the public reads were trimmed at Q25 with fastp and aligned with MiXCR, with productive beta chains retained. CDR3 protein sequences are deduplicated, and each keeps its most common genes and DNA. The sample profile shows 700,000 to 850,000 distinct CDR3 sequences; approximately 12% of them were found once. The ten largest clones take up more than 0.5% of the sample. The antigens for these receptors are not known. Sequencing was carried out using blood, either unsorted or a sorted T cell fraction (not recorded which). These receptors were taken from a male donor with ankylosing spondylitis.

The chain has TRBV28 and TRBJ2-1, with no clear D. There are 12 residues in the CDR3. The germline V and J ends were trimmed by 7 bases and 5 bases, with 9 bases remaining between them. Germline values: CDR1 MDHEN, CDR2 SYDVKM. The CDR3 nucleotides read TGTGCCAGCATAGGGAACCACAATGAGCAGTTCTTC. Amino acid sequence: CASIGNHNEQFF.

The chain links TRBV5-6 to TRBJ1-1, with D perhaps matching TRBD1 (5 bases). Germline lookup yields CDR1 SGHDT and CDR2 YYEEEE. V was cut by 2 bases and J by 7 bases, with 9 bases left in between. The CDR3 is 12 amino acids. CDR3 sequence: CASSFRRGEAFF. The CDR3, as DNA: TGTGCCAGCAGCTTCCGAAGGGGTGAAGCTTTCTTT.

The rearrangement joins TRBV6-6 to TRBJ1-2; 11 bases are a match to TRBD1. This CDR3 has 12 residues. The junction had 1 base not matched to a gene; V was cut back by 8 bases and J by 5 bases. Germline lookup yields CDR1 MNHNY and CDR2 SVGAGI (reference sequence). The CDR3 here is CASGTGGYGYTF. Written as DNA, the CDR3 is TGTGCCAGCGGGACAGGGGGGTATGGCTACACCTTC.

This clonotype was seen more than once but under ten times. CDR3 amino acids: CASSQDGAGLVGEQYF. DNA for the CDR3: TGCGCCAGCAGCCAAGATGGGGCGGGACTAGTCGGCGAGCAGTACTTC. The chain has TRBV4-3 and TRBJ2-7; 8 bases agree with TRBD2. The trim removed 0 bases at V and 6 bases at J, leaving 10 bases unmatched. The CDR3 runs to 16 residues. The V gene's germline CDR1 is LGHNA and CDR2 YSLEER.

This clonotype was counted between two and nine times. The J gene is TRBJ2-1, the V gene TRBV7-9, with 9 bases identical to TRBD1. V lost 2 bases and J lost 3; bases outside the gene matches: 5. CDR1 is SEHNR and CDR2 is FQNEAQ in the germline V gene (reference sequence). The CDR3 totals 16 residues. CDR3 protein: CASSLYRGRFYNEQFF. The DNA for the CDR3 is TGTGCCAGCAGCTTATACAGGGGGCGATTCTACAATGAGCAGTTCTTC.

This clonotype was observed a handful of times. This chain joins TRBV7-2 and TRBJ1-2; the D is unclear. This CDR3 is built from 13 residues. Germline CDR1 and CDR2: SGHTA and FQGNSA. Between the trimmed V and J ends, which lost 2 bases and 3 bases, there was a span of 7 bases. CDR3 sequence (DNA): TGTGCCAGCAGCTTACAGACCTACTATGGCTACACCTTC. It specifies CASSLQTYYGYTF.

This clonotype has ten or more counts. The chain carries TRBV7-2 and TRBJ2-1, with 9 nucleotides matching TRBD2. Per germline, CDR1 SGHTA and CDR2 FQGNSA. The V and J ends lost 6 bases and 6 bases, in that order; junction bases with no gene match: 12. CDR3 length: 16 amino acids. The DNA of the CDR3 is TGTGCCAGCAGTCAATTCGGGCTAGCGGGGTTCAATGAGCAGTTCTTC. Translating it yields CASSQFGLAGFNEQFF. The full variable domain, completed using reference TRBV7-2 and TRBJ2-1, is GAGVSQSPSNKVTEKGKDVELRCDPISGHTALYWYRQSLGQGLEFLIYFQGNSAPDKSGLPSDRFSAERTGGSVSTLTIQRTQQEDSAVYLCASSQFGLAGFNEQFFGPGTRLTVL.